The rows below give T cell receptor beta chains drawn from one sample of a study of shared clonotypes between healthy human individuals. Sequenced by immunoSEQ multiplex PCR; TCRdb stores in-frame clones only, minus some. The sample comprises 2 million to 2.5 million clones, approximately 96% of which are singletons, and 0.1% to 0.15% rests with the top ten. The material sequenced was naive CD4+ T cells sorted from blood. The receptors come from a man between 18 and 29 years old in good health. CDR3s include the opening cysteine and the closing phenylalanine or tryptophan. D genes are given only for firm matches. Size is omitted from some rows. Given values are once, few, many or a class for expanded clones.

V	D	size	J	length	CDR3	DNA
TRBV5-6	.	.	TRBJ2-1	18	CASSLGTPNSFSYNEQFF	TGTGCCAGCAGCTTGGGAACTCCTAACTCCTTCTCCTACAATGAGCAGTTCTTC
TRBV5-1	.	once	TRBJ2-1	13	CASTGLNGNEQFF	TGCGCCAGCACGGGGCTCAATGGCAATGAGCAGTTCTTC
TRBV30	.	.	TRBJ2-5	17	CAWIGYLGSTHQETQYF	TGTGCCTGGATTGGGTATCTAGGTTCGACCCACCAAGAGACCCAGTACTTC
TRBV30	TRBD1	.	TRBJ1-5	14	CAWSRDRGDQPQHF	TGTGCCTGGAGCCGGGACAGGGGGGACCAGCCCCAGCATTTT
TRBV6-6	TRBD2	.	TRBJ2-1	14	CASSYASGGAETLF	TGTGCCAGCAGTTATGCTAGCGGGGGGGCCGAGACACTCTTC
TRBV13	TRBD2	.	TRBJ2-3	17	CASSLGVRGSPTDTQYF	TGTGCCAGCAGCTTAGGGGTTCGCGGGAGTCCGACAGATACGCAGTATTTT
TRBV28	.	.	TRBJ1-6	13	CASSQNRDSPLHF	TGTGCCAGCAGTCAAAACAGGGATTCACCCCTCCACTTT
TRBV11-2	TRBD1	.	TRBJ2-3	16	CASSLGDRDTTDTQYF	TGTGCCAGCAGCTTAGGGGACAGGGATACCACAGATACGCAGTATTTT
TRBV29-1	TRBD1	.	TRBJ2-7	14	CSAITGGSSYEQYF	TGCAGCGCCATAACAGGGGGGAGCTCCTACGAGCAGTACTTC
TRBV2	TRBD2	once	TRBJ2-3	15	CASRGAGLSTDTQYF	TGTGCCAGCAGGGGAGCGGGACTAAGCACAGATACGCAGTATTTT
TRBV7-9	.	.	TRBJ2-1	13	CASSLAGWNEQFF	TGTGCCAGCAGCTTAGCTGGATGGAATGAGCAGTTCTTC
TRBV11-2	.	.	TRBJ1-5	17	CASSQASVGVINQPQHF	TGTGCCAGCAGCCAGGCCTCAGTAGGGGTTATCAATCAGCCCCAGCATTTT
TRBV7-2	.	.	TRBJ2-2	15	CASSLAGGPVGELFF	TGTGCCAGCAGCTTAGCAGGGGGGCCCGTCGGGGAGCTGTTTTTT
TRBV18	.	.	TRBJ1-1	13	CASSRQSGGEAFF	TGTGCCAGCTCCCGTCAGAGTGGGGGTGAAGCTTTCTTT
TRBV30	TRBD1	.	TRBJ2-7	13	CAWSRQGYYEQYF	TGTGCCTGGAGCCGACAGGGGTACTACGAGCAGTACTTC
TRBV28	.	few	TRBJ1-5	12	CASSLTGSPQHF	TGTGCCAGCAGTTTAACAGGATCGCCCCAGCATTTT
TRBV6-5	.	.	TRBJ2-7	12	CASSRGLYEQYF	TGTGCCAGCAGTCGCGGACTCTACGAGCAGTACTTC
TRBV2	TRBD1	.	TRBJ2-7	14	CASKGGQGTYEQYF	TGTGCCAGCAAAGGGGGACAGGGGACCTACGAGCAGTACTTC
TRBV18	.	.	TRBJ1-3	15	CASSVVTGSGNTIYF	TGTGCCAGCTCAGTAGTGACGGGCTCTGGAAACACCATATATTTT
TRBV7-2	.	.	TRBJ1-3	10	CASGSDTIYF	TGTGCCAGCGGGAGTGACACCATATATTTT
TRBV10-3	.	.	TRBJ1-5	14	CAISENGSNQPQHF	TGTGCCATCAGTGAGAACGGCAGCAATCAGCCCCAGCATTTT
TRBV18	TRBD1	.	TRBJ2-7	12	CASHGQGDEQYF	TGTGCCAGCCACGGACAGGGGGACGAGCAGTACTTC
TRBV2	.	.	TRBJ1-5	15	CASSSGAGPTQPQHF	TGTGCCAGCAGCTCAGGAGCAGGGCCGACGCAGCCCCAGCATTTT
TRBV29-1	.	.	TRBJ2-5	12	CSVVELQETQYF	TGCAGCGTTGTGGAGCTCCAAGAGACCCAGTACTTC
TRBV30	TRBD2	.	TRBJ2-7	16	CAWSDPAGRALYEQYF	TGTGCCTGGAGTGACCCAGCCGGGAGGGCCCTCTACGAGCAGTACTTC
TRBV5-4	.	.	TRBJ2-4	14	CASSVGGLKNIQYF	TGTGCCAGCAGCGTCGGGGGTCTCAAAAACATTCAGTACTTC
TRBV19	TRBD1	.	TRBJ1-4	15	CASSPRQGMNEKLFF	TGTGCCAGTAGTCCCCGACAGGGTATGAATGAAAAACTGTTTTTT
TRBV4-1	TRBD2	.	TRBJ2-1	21	CASSQGPLAGVSSGSYNEQFF	TGCGCCAGCAGCCAGGGTCCACTAGCGGGAGTTTCATCGGGTTCCTACAATGAGCAGTTCTTC
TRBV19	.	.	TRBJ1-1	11	CASKAKPEAFF	TGTGCCAGTAAGGCAAAGCCTGAAGCTTTCTTT
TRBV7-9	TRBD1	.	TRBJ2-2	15	CASSRDRGNTGELFF	TGTGCCAGCAGCCGGGACAGGGGAAACACCGGGGAGCTGTTTTTT
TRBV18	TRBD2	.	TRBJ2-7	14	CASSPPTSRYEQYF	TGTGCCAGCTCACCTCCGACTAGCCGGTACGAGCAGTACTTC
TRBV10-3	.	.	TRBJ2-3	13	CATTPRPTDTQYF	TGTGCCACCACACCTCGTCCCACAGATACGCAGTATTTT
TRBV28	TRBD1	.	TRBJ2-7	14	CASGRDRGLREQYF	TGTGCCAGCGGCCGGGACAGGGGGCTTAGGGAGCAGTACTTC
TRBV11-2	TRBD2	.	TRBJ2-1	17	CASSLEMASGGYNEQFF	TGTGCCAGCAGCTTAGAGATGGCTAGCGGAGGCTACAATGAGCAGTTCTTC
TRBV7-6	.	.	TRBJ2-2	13	CASSSRETGELFF	TGTGCCAGCAGCTCCCGGGAAACCGGGGAGCTGTTTTTT
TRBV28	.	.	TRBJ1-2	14	CASRTQGGNYGYTF	TGTGCCAGCAGGACACAGGGTGGTAACTATGGCTACACCTTC
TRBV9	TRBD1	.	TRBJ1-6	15	CASSELQGAGSPLHF	TGTGCCAGCAGCGAATTACAGGGGGCAGGGTCACCCCTCCACTTT
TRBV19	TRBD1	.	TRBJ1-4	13	CASSTTGGEKLFF	TGTGCCAGTAGTACCACAGGGGGAGAAAAACTGTTTTTT
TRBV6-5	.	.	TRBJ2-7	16	CASSYSAGGISYEQYF	TGTGCCAGCAGTTACTCCGCAGGAGGCATCTCCTACGAGCAGTACTTC
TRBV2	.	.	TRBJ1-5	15	CASRMDTSGNQPQHF	TGTGCCAGCAGGATGGACACCTCTGGGAATCAGCCCCAGCATTTT
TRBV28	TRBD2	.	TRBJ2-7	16	CASSLTSGGFFYEQYF	TGTGCCAGCAGTTTAACTAGCGGGGGCTTTTTCTACGAGCAGTACTTC
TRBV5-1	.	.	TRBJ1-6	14	CASSLEGVRSPLHF	TGCGCCAGCAGCTTGGAAGGGGTCCGTTCACCCCTCCACTTT
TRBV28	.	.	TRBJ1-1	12	CASSPPGEGAFF	TGTGCCAGCAGTCCGCCGGGGGAGGGGGCTTTCTTT
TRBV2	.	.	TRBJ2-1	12	CASVGLHNEQFF	TGTGCCAGCGTGGGGCTCCACAATGAGCAGTTCTTC
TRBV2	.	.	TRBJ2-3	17	CASSEAYGGPSTDTQYF	TGTGCCAGCAGTGAAGCTTATGGGGGCCCGAGCACAGATACGCAGTATTTT
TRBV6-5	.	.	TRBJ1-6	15	CASSRRGVNNSPLHF	TGTGCCAGCAGCCGACGAGGAGTGAATAATTCACCCCTCCACTTT
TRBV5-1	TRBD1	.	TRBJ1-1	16	CASSLARTGGNTEAFF	TGCGCCAGCAGCTTGGCCCGAACAGGGGGAAACACTGAAGCTTTCTTT
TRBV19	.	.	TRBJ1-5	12	CASSPFSQPQHF	TGTGCCAGTAGTCCGTTTTCCCAGCCCCAGCATTTT
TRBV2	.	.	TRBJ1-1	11	CASLGRAEAFF	TGTGCCAGCTTGGGTCGGGCTGAAGCTTTCTTT
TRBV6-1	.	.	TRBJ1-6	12	CASREGNSPLHF	TGTGCCAGCAGGGAAGGAAATTCACCCCTCCACTTT
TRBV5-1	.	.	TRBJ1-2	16	CASSPVGWGGANGYTF	TGCGCCAGCAGCCCCGTGGGTTGGGGGGGCGCCAATGGCTACACCTTC
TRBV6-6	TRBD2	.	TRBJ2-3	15	CASSSILAGRDTQYF	TGTGCCAGCAGCTCTATACTAGCGGGGAGGGATACGCAGTATTTT
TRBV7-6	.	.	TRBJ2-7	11	CASRGGYEQYF	TGTGCCAGCAGGGGGGGTTACGAGCAGTACTTC
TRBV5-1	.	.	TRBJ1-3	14	CASSESGAGNTIYF	TGCGCCAGCAGCGAATCAGGGGCTGGAAACACCATATATTTT
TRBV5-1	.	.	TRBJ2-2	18	CASSLAWGTGVGTGELFF	TGCGCCAGCAGCTTGGCCTGGGGAACGGGAGTGGGCACCGGGGAGCTGTTTTTT
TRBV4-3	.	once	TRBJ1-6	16	CASSQVGSSYNSPLHF	TGCGCCAGCAGCCAAGTAGGGAGCTCCTATAATTCACCCCTCCACTTT
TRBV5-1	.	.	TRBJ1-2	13	CASSFGLLDGYTF	TGCGCCAGCAGCTTCGGACTATTGGATGGCTACACCTTC
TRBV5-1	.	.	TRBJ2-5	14	CASSLAGYQETQYF	TGCGCCAGCAGCTTGGCCGGCTATCAAGAGACCCAGTACTTC
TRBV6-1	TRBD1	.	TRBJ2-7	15	CASSESYGTAYEQYF	TGTGCCAGCAGTGAAAGTTATGGGACAGCATACGAGCAGTACTTC
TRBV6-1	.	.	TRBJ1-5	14	CASSEAQVDQPQHF	TGTGCCAGCAGTGAAGCGCAGGTAGACCAGCCCCAGCATTTT